The clone carrying this T cell receptor (beta chain) was counted ten times or more. Its antigen is not known. This record comes from a study of T cells after yellow fever vaccination. As for the study in general: SMART-Seq v4 Ultra Low Input served to prepare low-cell-number fractions. Study-level results: The booster response re-showed most primary clones: around 96% CD4, 88% CD8. Across the CD4 and CD8 compartments, a small share of clonotypes was present in both.

V dropped 5 bases and J dropped 3 bases, with 14 bases sitting between them. Germline V gene data show CDR1 as MNHNS and CDR2 as SASEGT. This CDR3 region has 14 residues. The TCR cDNA carried a universal primer site and UMIs from 5'RACE template switching. From the 5' RACE reads, TCRdb called clonotypes with MiXCR, one entry per CDR3 protein. The data contain about 49,000 distinct CDR3 sequences, 7.4% of them seen just once; the ten biggest clones take up roughly 27%. This material consisted of CD8+ T cells sorted from PBMCs, taken more than 14 days after the first yellow fever vaccination. This sequence joins TRBV6-1 and TRBJ2-7; D is possibly TRBD1 (6 bases). The TCR originated in a man aged 18 to 30 who received the YFV17D yellow fever vaccine. This CDR3 is CASSTYRVIYEQYF. The CDR3 DNA sequence: TGTGCCAGCAGTACCTACAGGGTCATCTACGAGCAGTACTTC.